The following is a TCR beta chain sequence with its context. The sample is drawn from a study of cytomegalovirus exposure and HLA in healthy donors. 60 Vbeta and 13 Jbeta primers were used in PCR. Using immunoSEQ multiplex PCR, the repertoire was profiled, and TCRdb retains in-frame clones only, with some absent. The table lists 150,000 to 200,000 clones, around 83% of them singletons. There are 15 residues in the CDR3. Trimming took off 2 bases at V and 4 bases at J, with 11 bases between the two ends. The germline CDR1 and CDR2 sequences are SNHLY and FYNNEI. The clonotype originates from a woman between 18 and 29 years old in good health and CMV-seronegative. The V call is TRBV2, the J call TRBJ2-2; D is unclear. Specimen: PBMCs. The CDR3, as DNA: TGTGCCAGCAGTGAATCGCTAGGAGCCACCGGGGAGCTGTTTTTT. Translating gives CASSESLGATGELFF.